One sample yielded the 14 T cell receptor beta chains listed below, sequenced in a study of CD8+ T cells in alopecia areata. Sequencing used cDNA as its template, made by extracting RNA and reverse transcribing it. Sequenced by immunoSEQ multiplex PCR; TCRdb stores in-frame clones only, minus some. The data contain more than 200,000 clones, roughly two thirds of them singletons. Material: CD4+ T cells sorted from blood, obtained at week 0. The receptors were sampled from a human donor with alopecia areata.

CDR3 residues: CASSLPVSYGYTF. In DNA form, the CDR3 reads TGTGCCAGCAGCCTACCTGTTAGCTATGGCTACACCTTC. The rearrangement uses TRBV5-6 and TRBJ1-2; D call uncertain. This CDR3 contains 13 residues. V lost 4 bases to trimming and J lost 4 bases, with 11 bases between them. Germline V gives CDR1 SGHDT, CDR2 YYEEEE.

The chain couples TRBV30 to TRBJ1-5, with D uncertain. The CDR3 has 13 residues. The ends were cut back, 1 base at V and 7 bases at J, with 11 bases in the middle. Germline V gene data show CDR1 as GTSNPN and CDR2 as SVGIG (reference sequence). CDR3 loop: CAWSGGSGQPQHF. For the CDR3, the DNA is TGTGCCTGGAGTGGAGGGTCTGGGCAGCCCCAGCATTTT.

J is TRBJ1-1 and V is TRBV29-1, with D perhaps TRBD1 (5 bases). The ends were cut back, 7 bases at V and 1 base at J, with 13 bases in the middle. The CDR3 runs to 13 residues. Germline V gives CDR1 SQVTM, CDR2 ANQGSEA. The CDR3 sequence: CSGRGGRNTEAFF. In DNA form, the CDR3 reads TGCAGCGGGAGGGGTGGTCGGAACACTGAAGCTTTCTTT. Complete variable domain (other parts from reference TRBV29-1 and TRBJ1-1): SAVISQKPSRDICQRGTSLTIQCQVDSQVTMMFWYRQQPGQSLTLIATANQGSEATYESGFVIDKFPISRPNLTFSTLTVSNMSPEDSSIYLCSGRGGRNTEAFFGQGTRLTVV.

Here the CDR3 reads CASSQDRDYMEEKLFF. For the CDR3, the DNA is TGCGCCAGCAGCCAAGACCGGGACTACATGGAAGAAAAACTGTTTTTT. The J gene is TRBJ1-4, the V gene TRBV4-1, with D perhaps matching TRBD1 (5 bases). The germline V and J ends were trimmed by 0 bases and 8 bases, with 16 bases remaining between them. Germline V gene data show CDR1 as MGHRA and CDR2 as YSYEKL. The CDR3 totals 16 residues.

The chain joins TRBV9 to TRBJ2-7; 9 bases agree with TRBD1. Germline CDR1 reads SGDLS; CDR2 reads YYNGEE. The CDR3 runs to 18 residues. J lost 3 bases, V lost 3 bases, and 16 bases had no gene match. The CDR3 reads CASSANPRTGVALYEQYF. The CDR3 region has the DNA TGTGCCAGCAGCGCGAACCCAAGGACAGGGGTGGCCCTCTACGAGCAGTACTTC.

CDR3 amino acids: CASRAGQNTDTQYF. The CDR3 nucleotides are TGTGCCAGCAGAGCTGGGCAGAACACAGATACGCAGTATTTT. The chain recombines TRBV2 with TRBJ2-3; D gene unclear. Germline assignment: CDR1 SNHLY and CDR2 FYNNEI. There are 14 residues in the CDR3. Trimming left V 6 bases short and J 2 bases short, with 12 bases between.

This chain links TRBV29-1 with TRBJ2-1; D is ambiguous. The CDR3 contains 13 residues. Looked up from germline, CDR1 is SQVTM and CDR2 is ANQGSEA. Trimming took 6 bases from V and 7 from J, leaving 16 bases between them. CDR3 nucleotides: TGCAGCGTCGCCCAGATGAGACGGAATGAGCAGTTCTTC. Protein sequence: CSVAQMRRNEQFF.

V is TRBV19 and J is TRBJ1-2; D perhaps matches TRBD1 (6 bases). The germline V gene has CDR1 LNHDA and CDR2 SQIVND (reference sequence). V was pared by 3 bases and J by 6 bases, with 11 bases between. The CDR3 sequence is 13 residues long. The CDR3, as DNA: TGTGCCAGTAGTATCTCAGGGGTGCATGGCTACACCTTC. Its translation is CASSISGVHGYTF. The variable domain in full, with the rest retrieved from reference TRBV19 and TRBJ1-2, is DGGITQSPKYLFRKEGQNVTLSCEQNLNHDAMYWYRQDPGQGLRLIYYSQIVNDFQKGDIAEGYSVSREKKESFPLTVTSAQKNPTAFYLCASSISGVHGYTFGSGTRLTVV.

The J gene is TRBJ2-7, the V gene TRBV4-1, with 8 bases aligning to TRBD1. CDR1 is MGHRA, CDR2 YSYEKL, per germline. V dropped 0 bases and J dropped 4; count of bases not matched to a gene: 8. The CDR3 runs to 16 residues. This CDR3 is CASSQEGRDRRYEQYF. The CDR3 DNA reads TGCGCCAGCAGCCAAGAGGGCCGGGACAGGCGGTACGAGCAGTACTTC.

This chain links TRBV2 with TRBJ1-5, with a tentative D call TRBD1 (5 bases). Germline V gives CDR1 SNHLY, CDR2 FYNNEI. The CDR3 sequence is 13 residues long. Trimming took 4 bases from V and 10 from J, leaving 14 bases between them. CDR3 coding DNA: TGTGCCAGCAGTGGGGGCCGGGTCCAACCCCAGCATTTT. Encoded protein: CASSGGRVQPQHF.

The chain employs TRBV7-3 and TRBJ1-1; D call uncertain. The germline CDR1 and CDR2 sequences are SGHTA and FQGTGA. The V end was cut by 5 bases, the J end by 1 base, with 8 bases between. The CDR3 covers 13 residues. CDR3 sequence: CASSLRWNTEAFF. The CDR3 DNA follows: TGTGCCAGCAGCCTAAGATGGAACACTGAAGCTTTCTTT.

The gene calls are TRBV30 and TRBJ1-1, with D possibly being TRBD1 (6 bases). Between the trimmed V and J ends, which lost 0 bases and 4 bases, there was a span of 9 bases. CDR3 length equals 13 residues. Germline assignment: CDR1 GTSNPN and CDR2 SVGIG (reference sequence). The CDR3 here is CAWSVGGFTEAFF. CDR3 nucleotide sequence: TGTGCCTGGAGTGTAGGGGGTTTCACTGAAGCTTTCTTT.

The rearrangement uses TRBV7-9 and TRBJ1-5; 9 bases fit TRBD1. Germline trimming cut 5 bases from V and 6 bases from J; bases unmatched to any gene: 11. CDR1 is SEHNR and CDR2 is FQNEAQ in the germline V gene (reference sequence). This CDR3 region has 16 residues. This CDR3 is CASSIGTGMNGQPQHF. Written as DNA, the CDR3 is TGTGCCAGCAGCATCGGGACAGGGATGAACGGTCAGCCCCAGCATTTT.

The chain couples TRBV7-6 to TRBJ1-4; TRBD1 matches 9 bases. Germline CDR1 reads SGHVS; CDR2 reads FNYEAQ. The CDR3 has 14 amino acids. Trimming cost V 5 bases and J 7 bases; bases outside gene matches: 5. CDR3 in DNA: TGTGCCAGCAGCCTCGGACAGGGGAGTGAAAAACTGTTTTTT. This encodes CASSLGQGSEKLFF.